A single sample gave rise to the 4 T cell receptor beta chains below, sequenced in a study of shared clonotypes between healthy human individuals. The method was immunoSEQ multiplex PCR; TCRdb's version includes in-frame clones alone and lacks a portion of them. The sample has millions of clones, 85% to 95% seen once; the top ten hold around 0.15%. What was sequenced was naive CD4+ T cells sorted from blood. Subset indicated: CD45RA+ positively selected. The receptors shown here come from a young man in good health.

The chain carries TRBV6-5 and TRBJ2-7; D perhaps matches TRBD2 (6 bases). V lost 6 bases, J lost 0 bases, and 12 bases lay in between. This CDR3 contains 14 residues. Germline V gene lookup returns CDR1 MNHEY and CDR2 SVGAGI. CDR3 nucleotide sequence: TGTGCCAGCAGAGTAGCGGAGAGCTCCTACGAGCAGTACTTC. It encodes CASRVAESSYEQYF.

V gene TRBV5-1 combines with J gene TRBJ1-2; D is unclear. This CDR3 is 14 amino acids long. Per germline, CDR1 SGHRS and CDR2 YFSETQ. V lost 0 bases and J 5 bases, leaving 11 bases between the germline ends. The CDR3, as DNA: TGCGCCAGCAGCTTGGAAGTACCGGCGTATGGCTACACCTTC. It codes for CASSLEVPAYGYTF.

Written as DNA, the CDR3 is TGTGCCAGTCGGGGACAGGGGGCCGACACCGGGGAGCTGTTTTTT. Its translation is CASRGQGADTGELFF. The V and J genes are TRBV18 and TRBJ2-2; 12 nucleotides align to TRBD1. Germline loops: CDR1 KGHSH, CDR2 LQKENI. The ends lost 9 bases at V and 3 bases at J; junction bases unmatched: 5. The CDR3 has 15 amino acids.

Only one count was recorded for this clone. V gene TRBV9 combines with J gene TRBJ2-3; no firm D call. The CDR3 length is 15 residues. The V end lost 0 bases, the J end lost 1 base, and 9 bases lay between the germline ends. Germline loops: CDR1 SGDLS, CDR2 YYNGEE. The CDR3 nucleotides are TGTGCCAGCAGCGTAGTACATGGTGGCACAGATACGCAGTATTTT. Its protein product is CASSVVHGGTDTQYF.